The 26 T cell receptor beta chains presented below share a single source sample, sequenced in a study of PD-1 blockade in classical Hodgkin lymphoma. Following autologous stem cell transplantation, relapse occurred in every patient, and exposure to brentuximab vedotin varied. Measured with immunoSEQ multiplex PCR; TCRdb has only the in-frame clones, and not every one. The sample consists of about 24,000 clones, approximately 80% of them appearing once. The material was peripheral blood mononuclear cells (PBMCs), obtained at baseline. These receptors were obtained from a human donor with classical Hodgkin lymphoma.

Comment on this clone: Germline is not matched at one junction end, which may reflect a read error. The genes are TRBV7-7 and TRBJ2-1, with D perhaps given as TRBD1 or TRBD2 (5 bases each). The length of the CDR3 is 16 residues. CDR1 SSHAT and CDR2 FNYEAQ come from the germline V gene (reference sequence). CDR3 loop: CASSLEAGGFYNEQFF. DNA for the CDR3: TGTGCTAGCAGCTTAGAGGCTGGGGGTTTTTACAATGAGCAGTTCTTC.

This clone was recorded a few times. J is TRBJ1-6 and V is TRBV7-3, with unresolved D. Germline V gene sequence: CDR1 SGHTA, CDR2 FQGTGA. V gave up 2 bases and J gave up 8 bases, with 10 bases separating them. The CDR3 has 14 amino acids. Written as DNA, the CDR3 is TGTGCCAGCAGCTTAGAGCCGACTTATTCACCCCTCCACTTT. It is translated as CASSLEPTYSPLHF.

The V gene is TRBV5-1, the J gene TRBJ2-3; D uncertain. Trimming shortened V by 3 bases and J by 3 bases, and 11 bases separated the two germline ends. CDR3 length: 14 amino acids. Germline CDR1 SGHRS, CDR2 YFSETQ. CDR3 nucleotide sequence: TGCGCCAGCAGCTGGCGGACCCAAACAGATACGCAGTATTTT. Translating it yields CASSWRTQTDTQYF.

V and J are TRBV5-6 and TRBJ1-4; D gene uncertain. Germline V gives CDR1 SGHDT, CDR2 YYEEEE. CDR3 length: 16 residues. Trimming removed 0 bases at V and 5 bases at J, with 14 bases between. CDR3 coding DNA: TGTGCCAGCAGCTTGGAGCGACGGGCTTTCAATGAAAAACTGTTTTTT. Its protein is CASSLERRAFNEKLFF.

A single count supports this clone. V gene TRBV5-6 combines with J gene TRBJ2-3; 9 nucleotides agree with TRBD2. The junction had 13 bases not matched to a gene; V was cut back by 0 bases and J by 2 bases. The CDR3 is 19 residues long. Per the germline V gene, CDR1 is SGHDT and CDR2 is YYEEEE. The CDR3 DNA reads TGTGCCAGCAGCTTGGACCTAGCGGGGTTTTGGTCCCACACAGATACGCAGTATTTT. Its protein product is CASSLDLAGFWSHTDTQYF.

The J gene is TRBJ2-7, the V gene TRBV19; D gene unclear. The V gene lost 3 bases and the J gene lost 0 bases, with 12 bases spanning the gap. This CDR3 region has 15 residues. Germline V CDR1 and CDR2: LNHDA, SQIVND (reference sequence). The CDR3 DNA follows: TGTGCCAGTAGTATGGGCCAGTCAAGCTCCTACGAGCAGTACTTC. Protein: CASSMGQSSSYEQYF.

CDR3 protein: CASSPRGAGNTIYF. The CDR3 DNA reads TGTGCCAGCTCACCACGGGGCGCTGGAAACACCATATATTTT. The genes are TRBV18 and TRBJ1-3; tentative D call: TRBD1 (5 bases). CDR3 length: 14 residues. V was clipped by 1 base and J by 2 bases, with 6 bases between them. Germline CDR1 and CDR2: KGHSH and LQKENI.

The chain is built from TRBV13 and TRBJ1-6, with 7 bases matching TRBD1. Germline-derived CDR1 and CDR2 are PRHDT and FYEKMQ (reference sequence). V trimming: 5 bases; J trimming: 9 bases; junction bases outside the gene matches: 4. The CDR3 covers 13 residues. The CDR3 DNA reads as TGTGCCAGCAGCCCTAACAGGGGTTCACCCCTCCACTTT. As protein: CASSPNRGSPLHF.

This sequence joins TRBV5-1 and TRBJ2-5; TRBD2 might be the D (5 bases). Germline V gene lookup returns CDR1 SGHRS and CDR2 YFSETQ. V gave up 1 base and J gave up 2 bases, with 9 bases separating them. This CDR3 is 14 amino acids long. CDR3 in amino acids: CASSLMTIQETQYF. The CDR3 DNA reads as TGCGCCAGCAGCTTGATGACTATTCAAGAGACCCAGTACTTC.

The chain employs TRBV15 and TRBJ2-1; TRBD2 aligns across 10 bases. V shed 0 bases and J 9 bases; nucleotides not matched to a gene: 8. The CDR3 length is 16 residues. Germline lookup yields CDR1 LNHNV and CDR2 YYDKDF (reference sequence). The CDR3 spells CATSRDRLAGVSEQFF. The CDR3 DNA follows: TGTGCCACCAGCAGAGATCGGCTAGCGGGGGTATCTGAGCAGTTCTTC.

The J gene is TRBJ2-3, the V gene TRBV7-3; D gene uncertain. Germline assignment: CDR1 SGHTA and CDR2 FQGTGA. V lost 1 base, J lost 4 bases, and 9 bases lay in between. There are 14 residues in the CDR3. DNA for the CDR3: TGTGCCAGCAGCTTAAAGCCCAGTCCAGATACGCAGTATTTT. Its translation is CASSLKPSPDTQYF.

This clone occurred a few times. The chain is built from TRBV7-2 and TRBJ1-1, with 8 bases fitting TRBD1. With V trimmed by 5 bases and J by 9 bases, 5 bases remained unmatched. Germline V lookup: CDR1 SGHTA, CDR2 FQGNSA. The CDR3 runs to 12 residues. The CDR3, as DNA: TGTGCCAGCAGCCCCGGGGACAGGCAAGCTTTCTTT. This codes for CASSPGDRQAFF.

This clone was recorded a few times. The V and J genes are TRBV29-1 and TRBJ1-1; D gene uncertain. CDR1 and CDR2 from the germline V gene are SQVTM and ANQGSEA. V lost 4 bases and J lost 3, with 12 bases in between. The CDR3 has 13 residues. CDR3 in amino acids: CSVVNLGHTEAFF. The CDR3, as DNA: TGCAGCGTTGTGAATCTGGGTCACACTGAAGCTTTCTTT.

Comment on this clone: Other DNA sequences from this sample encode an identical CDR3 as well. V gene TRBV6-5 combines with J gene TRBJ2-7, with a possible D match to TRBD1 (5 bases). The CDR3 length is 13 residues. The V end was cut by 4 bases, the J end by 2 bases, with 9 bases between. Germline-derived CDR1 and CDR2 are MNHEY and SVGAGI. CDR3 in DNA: TGTGCCAGCAGTTTGGGGCCTACCTACGAGCAGTACTTC. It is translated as CASSLGPTYEQYF.

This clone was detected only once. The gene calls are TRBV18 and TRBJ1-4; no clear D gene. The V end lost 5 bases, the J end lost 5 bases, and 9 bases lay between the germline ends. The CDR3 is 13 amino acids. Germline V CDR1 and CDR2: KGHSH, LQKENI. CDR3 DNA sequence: TGTGCCAGCTCAGAAGTTCTGAATGAAAAACTGTTTTTT. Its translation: CASSEVLNEKLFF.

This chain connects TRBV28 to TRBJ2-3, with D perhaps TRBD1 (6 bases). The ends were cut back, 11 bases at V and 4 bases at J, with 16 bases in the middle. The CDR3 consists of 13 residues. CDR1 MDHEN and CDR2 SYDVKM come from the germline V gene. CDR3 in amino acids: CAGNHRVADTQYF. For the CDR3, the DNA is TGTGCCGGAAACCACAGGGTGGCAGATACGCAGTATTTT.

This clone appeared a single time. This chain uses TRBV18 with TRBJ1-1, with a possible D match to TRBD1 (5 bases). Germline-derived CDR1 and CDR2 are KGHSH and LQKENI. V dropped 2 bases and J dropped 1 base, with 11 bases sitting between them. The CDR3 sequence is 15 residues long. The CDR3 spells CASSPKHQGNTEAFF. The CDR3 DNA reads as TGTGCCAGCTCACCAAAACACCAGGGGAACACTGAAGCTTTCTTT.

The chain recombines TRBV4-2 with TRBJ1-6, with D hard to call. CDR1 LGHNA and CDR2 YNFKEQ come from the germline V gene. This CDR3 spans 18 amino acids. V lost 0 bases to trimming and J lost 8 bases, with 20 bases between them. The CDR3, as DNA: TGTGCCAGCAGCCAAGATCATCCGAGACGGGGTGGAGATTCACCCCTCCACTTT. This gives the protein CASSQDHPRRGGDSPLHF.

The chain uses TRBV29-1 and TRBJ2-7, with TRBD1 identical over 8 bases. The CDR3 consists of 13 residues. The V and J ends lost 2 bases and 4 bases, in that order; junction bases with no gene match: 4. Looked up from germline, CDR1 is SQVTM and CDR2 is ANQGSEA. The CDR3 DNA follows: TGCAGCGTTGAATCCGGGACAGGATACGAGCAGTACTTC. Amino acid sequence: CSVESGTGYEQYF.

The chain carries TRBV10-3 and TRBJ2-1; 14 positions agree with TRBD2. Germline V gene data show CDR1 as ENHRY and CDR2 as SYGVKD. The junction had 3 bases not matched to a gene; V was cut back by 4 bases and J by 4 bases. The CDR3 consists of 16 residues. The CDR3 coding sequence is TGTGCCATCAGTGGACTAGCGGGGGGGCCGTACAATGAGCAGTTCTTC. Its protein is CAISGLAGGPYNEQFF.

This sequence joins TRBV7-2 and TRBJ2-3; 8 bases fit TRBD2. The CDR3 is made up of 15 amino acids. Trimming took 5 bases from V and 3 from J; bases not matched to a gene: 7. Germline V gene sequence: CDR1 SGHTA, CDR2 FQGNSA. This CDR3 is CASSPWTSRTDTQYF. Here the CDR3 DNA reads TGTGCCAGCAGCCCCTGGACTAGCAGGACAGATACGCAGTATTTT.

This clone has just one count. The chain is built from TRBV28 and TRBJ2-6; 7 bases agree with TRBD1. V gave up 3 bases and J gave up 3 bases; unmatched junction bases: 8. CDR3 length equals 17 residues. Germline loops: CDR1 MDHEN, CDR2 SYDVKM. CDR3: CASSLMPGGVGANVLTF. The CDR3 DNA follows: TGTGCCAGCAGTTTGATGCCAGGGGGTGTTGGGGCCAACGTCCTGACTTTC.

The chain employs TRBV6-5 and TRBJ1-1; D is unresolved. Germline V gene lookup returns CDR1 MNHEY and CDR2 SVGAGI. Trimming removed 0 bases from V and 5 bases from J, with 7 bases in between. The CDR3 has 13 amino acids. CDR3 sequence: CASSYSIGTEAFF. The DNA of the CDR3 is TGTGCCAGCAGTTACTCGATCGGGACTGAAGCTTTCTTT.

For the CDR3, the DNA is TGTGCCAGCAGCTCTACAGGGGCCGGCACAGATACGCAGTATTTT. Its protein is CASSSTGAGTDTQYF. The V call is TRBV7-2, the J call TRBJ2-3, with TRBD1 identical over 7 bases. The CDR3 is made up of 15 amino acids. Germline loops: CDR1 SGHTA, CDR2 FQGNSA. V lost 4 bases and J lost 1; bases outside the gene matches: 5.

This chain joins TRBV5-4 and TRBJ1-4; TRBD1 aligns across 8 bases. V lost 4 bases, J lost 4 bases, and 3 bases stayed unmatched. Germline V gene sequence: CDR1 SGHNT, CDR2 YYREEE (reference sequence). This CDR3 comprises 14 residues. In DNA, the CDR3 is TGTGCCAGCAGCCGGGGACAGGATAATGAAAAACTGTTTTTT. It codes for CASSRGQDNEKLFF.

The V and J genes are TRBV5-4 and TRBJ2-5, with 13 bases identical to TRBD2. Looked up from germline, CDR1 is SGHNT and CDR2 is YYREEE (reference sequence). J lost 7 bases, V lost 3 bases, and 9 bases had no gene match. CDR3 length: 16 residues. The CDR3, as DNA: TGTGCCAGCAGCTCGTTAGGGACTAGCGGGGTAGGGACCCAGTACTTC. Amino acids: CASSSLGTSGVGTQYF.